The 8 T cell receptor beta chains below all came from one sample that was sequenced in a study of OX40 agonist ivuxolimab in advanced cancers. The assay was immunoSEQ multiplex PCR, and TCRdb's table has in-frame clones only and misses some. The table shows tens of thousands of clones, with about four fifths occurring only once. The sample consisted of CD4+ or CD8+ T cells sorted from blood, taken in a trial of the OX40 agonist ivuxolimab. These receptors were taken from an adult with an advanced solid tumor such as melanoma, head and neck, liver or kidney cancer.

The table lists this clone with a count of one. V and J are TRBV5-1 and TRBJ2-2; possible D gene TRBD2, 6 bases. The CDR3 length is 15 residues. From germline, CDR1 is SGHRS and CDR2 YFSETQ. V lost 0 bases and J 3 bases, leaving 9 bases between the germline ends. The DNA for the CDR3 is TGCGCCAGCAGCTTGGGACTAGGAGACACCGGGGAGCTGTTTTTT. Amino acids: CASSLGLGDTGELFF.

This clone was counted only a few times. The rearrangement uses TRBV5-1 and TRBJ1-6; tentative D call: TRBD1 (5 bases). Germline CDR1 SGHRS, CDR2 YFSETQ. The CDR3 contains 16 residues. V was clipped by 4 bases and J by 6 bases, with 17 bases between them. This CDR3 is CASSPTGGTGNSPLHF. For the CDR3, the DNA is TGCGCCAGCAGCCCGACCGGGGGGACTGGTAATTCACCCCTCCACTTT.

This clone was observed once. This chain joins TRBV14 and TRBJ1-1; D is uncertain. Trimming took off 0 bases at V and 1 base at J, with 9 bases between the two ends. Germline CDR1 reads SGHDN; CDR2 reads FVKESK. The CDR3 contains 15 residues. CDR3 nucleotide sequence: TGTGCCAGCAGCCAAGAGGGCAGACCGAACACTGAAGCTTTCTTT. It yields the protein CASSQEGRPNTEAFF.

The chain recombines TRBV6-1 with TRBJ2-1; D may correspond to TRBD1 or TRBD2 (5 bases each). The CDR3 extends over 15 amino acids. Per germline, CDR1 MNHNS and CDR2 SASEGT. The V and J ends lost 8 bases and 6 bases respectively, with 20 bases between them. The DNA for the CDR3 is TGTGCCAGCGAGCCTAGCAGGGCTGGGGGCAATGAGCAGTTCTTC. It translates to CASEPSRAGGNEQFF.

The DNA of the CDR3 is TGTGCCAGCAGCTCGGACCCGAACACCGGGGAGCTGTTTTTT. This sequence encodes CASSSDPNTGELFF. The chain uses TRBV9 and TRBJ2-2; no clear D gene. CDR3 size: 14 residues. Trimming removed 4 bases at V and 0 bases at J, with 7 bases between. From germline, CDR1 is SGDLS and CDR2 YYNGEE.

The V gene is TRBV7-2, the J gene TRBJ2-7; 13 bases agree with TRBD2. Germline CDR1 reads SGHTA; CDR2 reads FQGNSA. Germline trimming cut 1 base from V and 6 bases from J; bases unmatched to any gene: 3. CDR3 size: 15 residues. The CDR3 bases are TGTGCCAGCAGCTTAGTGGGACTAGCGGGAATCGAGCAGTACTTC. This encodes CASSLVGLAGIEQYF.

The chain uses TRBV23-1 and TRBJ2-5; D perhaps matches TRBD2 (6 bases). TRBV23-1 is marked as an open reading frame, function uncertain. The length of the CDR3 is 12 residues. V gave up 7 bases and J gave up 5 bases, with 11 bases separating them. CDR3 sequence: CASTGVGETQYF. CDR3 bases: TGCGCCAGCACGGGGGTGGGGGAGACCCAGTACTTC.

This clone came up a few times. The CDR3 nucleotides are TGTGCCAGCACCACCGACAGAAACACTGAAGCTTTCTTT. Encoded protein: CASTTDRNTEAFF. The chain uses TRBV2 and TRBJ1-1; tentative D call: TRBD1 (5 bases). The V gene lost 7 bases and the J gene lost 2 bases, with 11 bases spanning the gap. Germline loops: CDR1 SNHLY, CDR2 FYNNEI. The CDR3 length is 13 residues.